This TCR beta chain was sequenced in a study of cytomegalovirus exposure and HLA in healthy donors. Study details: Drawn from HLA-typed donors, 65 million to 100 million unique TCRs were held in an early data release.

The PCR was carried out with 60 Vbeta primers and 13 Jbeta primers. In the original analysis: A later analysis tallied about 80 million unique TCR beta chains, 8.5 million to 11 million of them shared. Profiling relied on immunoSEQ multiplex PCR, and the TCRdb table lists in-frame clones only, not all of them. The V and J calls and clone size were taken over from that table, and D and trimming were inferred from the DNA. Here the sample spans roughly 190,000 clones, 60% to 85% being singletons. Germline V gene sequence: CDR1 MNHNS, CDR2 SASEGT. The CDR3 spans 15 residues. Trimming cost V 8 bases and J 3 bases; bases outside gene matches: 9. On this clone itself: Its antigen is unknown.

Study-level results: Per published accounts, TCR beta sequences correctly predicted the HLA-A and HLA-B alleles of most subjects. Generally TCR sequences proved uncommon, though certain public TCRs appeared in numerous donors.

V and J are TRBV6-1 and TRBJ2-1, with 8 bases that match TRBD2. The sequence was obtained from a woman aged 40-49 years in good health and CMV-seronegative. Material for sequencing was PBMCs. The DNA of the CDR3 is TGTGCCAGCCACCGGGTTAGCGGGGACTACAATGAGCAGTTCTTC. Protein sequence: CASHRVSGDYNEQFF.